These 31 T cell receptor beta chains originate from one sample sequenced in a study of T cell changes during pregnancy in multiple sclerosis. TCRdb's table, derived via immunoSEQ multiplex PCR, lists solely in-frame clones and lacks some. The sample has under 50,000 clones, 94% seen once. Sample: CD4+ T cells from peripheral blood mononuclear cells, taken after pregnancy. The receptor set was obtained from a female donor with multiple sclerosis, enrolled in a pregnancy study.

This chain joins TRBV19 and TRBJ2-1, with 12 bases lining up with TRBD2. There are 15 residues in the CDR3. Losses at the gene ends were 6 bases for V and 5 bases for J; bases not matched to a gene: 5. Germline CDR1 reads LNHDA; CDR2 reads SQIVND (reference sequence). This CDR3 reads CASRGLAGLHNEQFF. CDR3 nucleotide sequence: TGTGCCAGTAGAGGACTAGCGGGGCTCCACAATGAGCAGTTCTTC.

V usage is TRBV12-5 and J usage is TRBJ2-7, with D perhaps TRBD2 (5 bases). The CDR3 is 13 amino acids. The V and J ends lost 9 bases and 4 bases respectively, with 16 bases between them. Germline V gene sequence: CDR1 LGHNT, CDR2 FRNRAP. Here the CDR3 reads CASAREGSYEQYF. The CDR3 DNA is TGTGCTAGCGCGCGTGAGGGCTCGTACGAGCAGTACTTC. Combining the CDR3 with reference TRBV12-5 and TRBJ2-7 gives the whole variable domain DARVTQTPRHKVTEMGQEVTMRCQPILGHNTVFWYRQTMMQGLELLAYFRNRAPLDDSGMPKDRFSAEMPDATLATLKIQPSEPRDSAVYFCASAREGSYEQYFGPGTRLTVT.

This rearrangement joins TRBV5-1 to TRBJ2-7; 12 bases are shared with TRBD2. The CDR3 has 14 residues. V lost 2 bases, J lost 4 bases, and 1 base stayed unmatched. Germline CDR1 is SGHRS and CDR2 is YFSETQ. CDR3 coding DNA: TGCGCCAGCAGCTTTGGACTAGCGGGGTACGAGCAGTACTTC. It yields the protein CASSFGLAGYEQYF. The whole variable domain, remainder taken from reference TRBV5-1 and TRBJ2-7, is KAGVTQTPRYLIKTRGQQVTLSCSPISGHRSVSWYQQTPGQGLQFLFEYFSETQRNKGNFPGRFSGRQFSNSRSEMNVSTLELGDSALYLCASSFGLAGYEQYFGPGTRLTVT.

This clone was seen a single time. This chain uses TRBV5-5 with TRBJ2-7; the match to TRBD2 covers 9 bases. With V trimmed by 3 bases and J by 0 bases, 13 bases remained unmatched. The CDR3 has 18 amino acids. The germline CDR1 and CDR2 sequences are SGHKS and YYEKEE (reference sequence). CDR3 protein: CASSSLGALAGSSYEQYF. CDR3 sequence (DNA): TGTGCCAGCAGCTCCCTCGGGGCGCTAGCGGGGAGCTCCTACGAGCAGTACTTC.

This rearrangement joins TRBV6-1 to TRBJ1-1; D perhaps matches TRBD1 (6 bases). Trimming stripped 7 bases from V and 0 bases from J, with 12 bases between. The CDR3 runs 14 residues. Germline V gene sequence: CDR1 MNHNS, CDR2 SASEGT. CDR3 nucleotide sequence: TGTGCCAGCACCGCGGGGGGCCTGAACACTGAAGCTTTCTTT. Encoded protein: CASTAGGLNTEAFF.

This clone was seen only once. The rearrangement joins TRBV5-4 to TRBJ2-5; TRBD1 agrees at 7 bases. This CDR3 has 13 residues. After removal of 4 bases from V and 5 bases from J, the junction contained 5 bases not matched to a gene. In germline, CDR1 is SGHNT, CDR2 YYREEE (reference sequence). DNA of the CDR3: TGTGCCAGCAGCGTGACAGGGCTGGAGACCCAGTACTTC. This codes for CASSVTGLETQYF.

Here the CDR3 DNA reads TGCAGCGTTGAACCCGGGGTGCGGTATGGCTACACCTTC. This translates into CSVEPGVRYGYTF. The J gene is TRBJ1-2, the V gene TRBV29-1; D uncertain. The V gene's germline CDR1 is SQVTM and CDR2 ANQGSEA. V was clipped by 2 bases and J by 5 bases, with 12 bases between them. There are 13 residues in the CDR3.

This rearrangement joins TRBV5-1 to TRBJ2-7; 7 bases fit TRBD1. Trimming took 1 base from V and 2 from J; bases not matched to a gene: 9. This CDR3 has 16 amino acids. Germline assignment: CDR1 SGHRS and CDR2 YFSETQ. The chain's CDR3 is CASSLSSTGNTYEQYF. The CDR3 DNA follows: TGCGCCAGCAGCTTGTCATCGACAGGGAATACCTACGAGCAGTACTTC.

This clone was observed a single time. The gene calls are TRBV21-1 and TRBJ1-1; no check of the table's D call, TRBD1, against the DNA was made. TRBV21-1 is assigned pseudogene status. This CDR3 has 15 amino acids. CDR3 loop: CASSKGQGRNTEAFF. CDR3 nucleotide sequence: TGTGCCAGCAGCAAAGGGCAGGGGAGGAACACTGAAGCTTTCTTT.

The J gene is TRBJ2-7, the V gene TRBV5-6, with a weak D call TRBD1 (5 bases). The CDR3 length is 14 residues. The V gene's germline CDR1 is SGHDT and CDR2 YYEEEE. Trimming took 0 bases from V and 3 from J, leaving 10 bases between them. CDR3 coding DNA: TGTGCCAGCAGCTTGGTGGGGCCTATCTACGAGCAGTACTTC. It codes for CASSLVGPIYEQYF.

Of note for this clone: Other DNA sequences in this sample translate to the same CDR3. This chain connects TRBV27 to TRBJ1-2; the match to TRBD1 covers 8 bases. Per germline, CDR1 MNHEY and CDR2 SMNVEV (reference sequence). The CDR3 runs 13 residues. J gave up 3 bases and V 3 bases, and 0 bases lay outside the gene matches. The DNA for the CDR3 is TGTGCCAGCAGTTTGACAGGGGACTATGGCTACACCTTC. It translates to CASSLTGDYGYTF.

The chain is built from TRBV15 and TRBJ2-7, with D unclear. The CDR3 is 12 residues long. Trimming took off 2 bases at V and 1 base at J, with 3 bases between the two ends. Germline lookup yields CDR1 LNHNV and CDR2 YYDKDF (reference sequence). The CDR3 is CATSRSSYEQYF. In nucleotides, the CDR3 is TGTGCCACCAGCAGATCATCCTACGAGCAGTACTTC.

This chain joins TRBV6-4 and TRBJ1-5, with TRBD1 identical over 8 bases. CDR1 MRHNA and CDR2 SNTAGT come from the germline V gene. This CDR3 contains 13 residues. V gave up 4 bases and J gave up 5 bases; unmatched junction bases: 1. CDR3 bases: TGTGCCAGCAGTGTGGACAGGGATCAGCCCCAGCATTTT. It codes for CASSVDRDQPQHF.

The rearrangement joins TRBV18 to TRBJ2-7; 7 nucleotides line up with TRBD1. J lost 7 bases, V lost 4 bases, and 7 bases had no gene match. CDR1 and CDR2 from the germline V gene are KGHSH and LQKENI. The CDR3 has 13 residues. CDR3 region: CASSQDRNQEQYF. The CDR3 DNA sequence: TGTGCCAGCTCACAGGACAGGAACCAAGAGCAGTACTTC.

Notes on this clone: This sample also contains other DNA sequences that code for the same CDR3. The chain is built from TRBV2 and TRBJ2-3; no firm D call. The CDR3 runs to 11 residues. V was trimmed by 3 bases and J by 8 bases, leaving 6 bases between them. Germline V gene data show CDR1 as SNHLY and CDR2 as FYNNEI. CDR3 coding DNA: TGTGCCAGCAGTGATGTGAGTACGCAGTATTTT. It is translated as CASSDVSTQYF.

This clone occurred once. The CDR3 nucleotides read TGTGCCAGCAGCTTTGAGGTCCTCTTGGTTACTGAAGCTTTCTTT. Translated, it gives CASSFEVLLVTEAFF. The gene calls are TRBV11-2 and TRBJ1-1; unclear D gene. Germline CDR1 SGHAT, CDR2 FQNNGV. V lost 3 bases, J lost 5 bases, and 16 bases lay in between. The CDR3 runs to 15 residues.

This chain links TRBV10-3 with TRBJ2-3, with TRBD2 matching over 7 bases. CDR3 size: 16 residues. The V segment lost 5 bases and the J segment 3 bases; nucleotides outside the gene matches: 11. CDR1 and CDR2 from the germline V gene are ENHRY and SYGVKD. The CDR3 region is CAISPSLAVLTDTQYF. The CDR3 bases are TGTGCCATCAGTCCCTCCCTAGCGGTGCTAACAGATACGCAGTATTTT.

CDR3 DNA sequence: TGTGCCAGCAGTTCCACCGGGACAGGGTTCGCTGAAGCTTTCTTT. Encoded protein: CASSSTGTGFAEAFF. This chain uses TRBV6-5 with TRBJ1-1; TRBD1 agrees at 9 bases. The CDR3 spans 15 residues. Germline assignment: CDR1 MNHEY and CDR2 SVGAGI. The V and J ends lost 4 bases and 6 bases, in that order; junction bases with no gene match: 9.

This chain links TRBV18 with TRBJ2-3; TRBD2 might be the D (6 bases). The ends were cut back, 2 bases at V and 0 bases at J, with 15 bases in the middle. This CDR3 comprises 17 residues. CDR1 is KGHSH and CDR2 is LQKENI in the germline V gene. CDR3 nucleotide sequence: TGTGCCAGCTCACCAATGGCCCCGGGACTGAGCACAGATACGCAGTATTTT. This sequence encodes CASSPMAPGLSTDTQYF.

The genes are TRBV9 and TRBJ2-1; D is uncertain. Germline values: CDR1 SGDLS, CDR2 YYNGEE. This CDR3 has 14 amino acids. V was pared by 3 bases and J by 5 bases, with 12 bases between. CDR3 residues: CASSDPRVNNEQFF. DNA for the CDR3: TGTGCCAGCAGCGATCCCCGGGTCAACAATGAGCAGTTCTTC.

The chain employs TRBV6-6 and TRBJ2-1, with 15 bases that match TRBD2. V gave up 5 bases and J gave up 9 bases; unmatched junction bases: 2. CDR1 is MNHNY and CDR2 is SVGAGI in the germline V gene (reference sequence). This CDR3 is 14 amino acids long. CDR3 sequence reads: CASSGLAGGGEQFF. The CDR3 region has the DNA TGTGCCAGCAGTGGACTAGCGGGGGGGGGTGAGCAGTTCTTC.

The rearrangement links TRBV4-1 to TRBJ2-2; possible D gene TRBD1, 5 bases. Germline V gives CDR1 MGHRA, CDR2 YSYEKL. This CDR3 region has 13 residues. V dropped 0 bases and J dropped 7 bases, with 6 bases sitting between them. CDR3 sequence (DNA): TGCGCCAGCAGCCAAGATCAGGGCGGGGAGCTGTTTTTT. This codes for CASSQDQGGELFF.

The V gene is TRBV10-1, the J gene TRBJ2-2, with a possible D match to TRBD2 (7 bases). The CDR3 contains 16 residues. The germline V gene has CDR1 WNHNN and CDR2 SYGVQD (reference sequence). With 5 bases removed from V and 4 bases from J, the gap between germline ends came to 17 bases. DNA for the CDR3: TGCGCCAGCAGTCTGGCGTCGCGGGGGCCCACCGGGGAGCTGTTTTTT. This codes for CASSLASRGPTGELFF.

CDR3 DNA: TGTGCCAGCAGCTTGGCAGTGGGACAGCACTATGGCTACACCTTC. This sequence encodes CASSLAVGQHYGYTF. V gene TRBV5-8 combines with J gene TRBJ1-2; 7 positions agree with TRBD1. Germline CDR1 SGHTS, CDR2 YDEGEE. V shed 0 bases and J 3 bases; nucleotides not matched to a gene: 5. The CDR3 extends over 15 amino acids.

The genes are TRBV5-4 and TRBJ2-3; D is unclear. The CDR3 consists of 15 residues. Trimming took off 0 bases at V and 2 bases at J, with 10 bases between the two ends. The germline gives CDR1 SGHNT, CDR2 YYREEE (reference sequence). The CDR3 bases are TGTGCCAGCAGCTTGGCCTTTCCTCTCACAGATACGCAGTATTTT. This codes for CASSLAFPLTDTQYF.

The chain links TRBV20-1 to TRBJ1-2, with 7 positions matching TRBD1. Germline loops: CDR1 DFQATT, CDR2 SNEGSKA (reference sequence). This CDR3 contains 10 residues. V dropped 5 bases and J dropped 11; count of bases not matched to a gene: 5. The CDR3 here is CSAPDRFYTF. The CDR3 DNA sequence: TGCAGTGCTCCGGACAGGTTTTACACCTTC.

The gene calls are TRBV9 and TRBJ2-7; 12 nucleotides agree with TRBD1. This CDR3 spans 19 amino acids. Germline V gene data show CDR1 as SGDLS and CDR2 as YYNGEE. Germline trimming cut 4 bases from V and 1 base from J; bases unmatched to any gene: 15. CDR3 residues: CASSPHIGMGQGASYEQYF. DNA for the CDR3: TGTGCCAGCAGCCCTCACATAGGGATGGGACAGGGGGCGTCCTACGAGCAGTACTTC.

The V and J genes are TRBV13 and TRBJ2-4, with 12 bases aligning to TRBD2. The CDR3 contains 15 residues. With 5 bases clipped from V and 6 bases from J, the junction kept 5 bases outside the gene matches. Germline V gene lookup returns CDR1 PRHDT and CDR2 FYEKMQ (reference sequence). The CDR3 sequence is CASSLSTSGGNIQYF. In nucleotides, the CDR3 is TGTGCCAGCAGCCTGTCGACTAGCGGGGGAAACATTCAGTACTTC.

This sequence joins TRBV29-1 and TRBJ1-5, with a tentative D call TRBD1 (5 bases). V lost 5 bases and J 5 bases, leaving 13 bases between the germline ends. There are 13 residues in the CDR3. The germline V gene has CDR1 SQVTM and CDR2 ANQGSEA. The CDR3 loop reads CSVSTGRDQPQHF. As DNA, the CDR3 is TGCAGCGTTTCAACAGGAAGAGATCAGCCCCAGCATTTT.

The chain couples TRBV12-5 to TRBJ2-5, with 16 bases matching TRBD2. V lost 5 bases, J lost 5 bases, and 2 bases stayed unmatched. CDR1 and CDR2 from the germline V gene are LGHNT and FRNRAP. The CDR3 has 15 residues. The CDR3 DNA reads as TGTGCTAGTGGTAGGGGACTAGCGGGGGGGGAGACCCAGTACTTC. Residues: CASGRGLAGGETQYF.

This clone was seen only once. This chain's CDR3 is CASSFGQAYEQYF. CDR3 coding DNA: TGTGCCAGCTCCTTCGGACAGGCCTACGAGCAGTACTTC. V usage is TRBV18 and J usage is TRBJ2-7; 7 bases match TRBD1. Unmatched junction bases numbered 4, after V lost 6 bases and J lost 2 bases. CDR1 is KGHSH, CDR2 LQKENI, per germline. The CDR3 consists of 13 residues.